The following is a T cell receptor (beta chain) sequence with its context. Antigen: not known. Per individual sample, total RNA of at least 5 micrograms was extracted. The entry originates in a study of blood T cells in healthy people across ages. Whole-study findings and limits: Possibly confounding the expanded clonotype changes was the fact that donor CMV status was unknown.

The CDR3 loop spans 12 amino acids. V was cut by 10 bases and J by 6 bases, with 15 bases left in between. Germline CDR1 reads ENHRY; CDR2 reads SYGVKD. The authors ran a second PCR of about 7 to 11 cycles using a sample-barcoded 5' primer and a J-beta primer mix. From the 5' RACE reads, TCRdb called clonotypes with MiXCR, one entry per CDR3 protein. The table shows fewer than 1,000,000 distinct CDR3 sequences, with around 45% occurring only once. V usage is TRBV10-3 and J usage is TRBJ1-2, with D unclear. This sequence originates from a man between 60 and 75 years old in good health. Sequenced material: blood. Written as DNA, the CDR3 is TGTGCCACCTCGGTATGTCCTGATGGCTACACCTTC. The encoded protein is CATSVCPDGYTF.